The text below deals with one T cell receptor beta chain. Its target is unknown. This sample stems from a study of T cell repertoires in cytomegalovirus infection. On the study more broadly: Epitope selection comprised recently identified HLA-C-restricted CMV epitopes and well-studied HLA-B-restricted CMV epitopes. From public TCR beta signatures came an indication of both CMV infection and matching HLA type.

General study points: CMV-specific TCR beta clonotypes restricted by HLA-C dominated the ex vivo response.

TCRdb called the reads again in MiXCR, with one record for every CDR3 protein. The sample consists of roughly 570,000 distinct CDR3 sequences, over 35% of them appearing once. V lost 3 bases, J lost 3 bases, and 5 bases stayed unmatched. CDR3 length: 14 residues. Germline CDR1 reads SQVTM; CDR2 reads ANQGSEA. The sequences come from cultured PBMCs, collected from culture after CMV antigen stimulation. This clonotype originated in a human donor in good health (CMV status not recorded). Some clones in this sample may be carry-over from other donors' samples. The rearrangement joins TRBV29-1 to TRBJ2-7, with 10 bases identical to TRBD1. Here the CDR3 reads CSVDLRTGGYEQYF. The CDR3 DNA reads as TGCAGCGTTGACTTGCGGACAGGGGGCTACGAGCAGTACTTC.